Described below is a single T cell receptor beta chain sequence and its context. Its matching antigen is unknown. Germline CDR1 reads SGHRS; CDR2 reads YFSETQ. The CDR3 is made up of 17 amino acids. The V and J ends lost 1 base and 6 bases respectively, with 21 bases between them. These data belong to a study of beta chain features in type 1 diabetes. Whole-study results and caveats: Among all four CD4+ subsets, Type 1 diabetes patients had TCRB CDR3s that were moderately but significantly shorter.

Sequenced material consisted of expressed TCRB transcripts (all of the isolated RNA was reverse transcribed). Some clones are missing from TCRdb's copy, which holds only in-frame ones; the method was immunoSEQ multiplex PCR. The profile shows 20,000 to 25,000 clones, about 69% of them singletons. The sample consisted of Tregs from blood. The TCR was taken from a man between 18 and 29 years old with type 1 diabetes. The chain recombines TRBV5-1 with TRBJ2-3; D gene uncertain. This CDR3 reads CASSLFVDTRQSDTQYF. In nucleotides, the CDR3 is TGCGCCAGCAGCTTGTTTGTTGACACTCGCCAATCCGATACGCAGTATTTT.